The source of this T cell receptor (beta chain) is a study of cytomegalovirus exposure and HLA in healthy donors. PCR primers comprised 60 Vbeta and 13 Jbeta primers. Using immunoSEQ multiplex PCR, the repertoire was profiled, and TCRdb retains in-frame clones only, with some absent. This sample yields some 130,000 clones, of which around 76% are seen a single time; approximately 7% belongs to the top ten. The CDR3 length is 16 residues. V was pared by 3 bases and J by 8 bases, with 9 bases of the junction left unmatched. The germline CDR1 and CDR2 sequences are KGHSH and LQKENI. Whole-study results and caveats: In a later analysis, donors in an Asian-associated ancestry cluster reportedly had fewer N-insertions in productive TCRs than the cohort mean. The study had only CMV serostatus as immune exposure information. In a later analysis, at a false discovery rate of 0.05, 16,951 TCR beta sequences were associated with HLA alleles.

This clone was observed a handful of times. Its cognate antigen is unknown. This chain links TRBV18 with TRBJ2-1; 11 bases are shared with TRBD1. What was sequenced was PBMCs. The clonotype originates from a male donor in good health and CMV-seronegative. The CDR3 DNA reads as TGTGCCAGCTCACCTACGGACAGGGGGCGTTCGGATGAGCAGTTCTTC. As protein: CASSPTDRGRSDEQFF.